These 5 T cell receptor beta chains share one sample of origin, sequenced in a study of Graves' ophthalmopathy and Graves' hyperthyroidism. RNA transcripts were the source from which TCR beta CDR3 regions were amplified. HTBI-primed RT-PCR formed the first round, and a multiplex PCR formed the second. TCRdb reanalysed the multiplex PCR reads using MiXCR and keeps one entry per CDR3 protein. The data hold roughly 350,000 distinct CDR3 sequences, with approximately 18% observed a single time. Sequencing input: peripheral blood. These receptors were collected from an adult woman with stable Graves' hyperthyroidism.

Concerning this clonotype itself: This may stem from a read error, because a much larger clone lies one nucleotide away. The V gene is TRBV12-3 or TRBV12-4, the J gene TRBJ1-6; D unclear. The CDR3 spans 13 residues. This CDR3 is CASSRKGNSHLHF. The DNA for the CDR3 is TGTGCCAGCAGCCGGAAGGGTAATTCACACCTCCACTTT.

The chain carries TRBV19 and TRBJ1-1; D is perhaps TRBD1 (5 bases). This CDR3 has 12 amino acids. The germline gives CDR1 LNHDA, CDR2 SQIVND (reference sequence). Trimming took off 4 bases at V and 7 bases at J, with 10 bases between the two ends. The DNA of the CDR3 is TGTGCCAGTAGTACTCACGGGGGTGAAGCTTTCTTT. Translating gives CASSTHGGEAFF.

This clonotype was detected ten times or more. The chain joins TRBV5-1 to TRBJ2-5; TRBD1 might be the D (6 bases). Germline V gene sequence: CDR1 SGHRS, CDR2 YFSETQ. The germline V and J ends were trimmed by 4 bases and 9 bases, with 16 bases remaining between them. This CDR3 contains 13 residues. The CDR3 protein is CASSKYRVGAQYF. CDR3 nucleotides: TGCGCCAGCAGCAAATACAGGGTCGGGGCCCAGTACTTC. Together with reference TRBV5-1 and TRBJ2-5, the CDR3 gives the full variable domain: KAGVTQTPRYLIKTRGQQVTLSCSPISGHRSVSWYQQTPGQGLQFLFEYFSETQRNKGNFPGRFSGRQFSNSRSEMNVSTLELGDSALYLCASSKYRVGAQYFGPGTRLLVL.

This clonotype was seen ten or more times. The CDR3 bases are TGTGCCAGCAGTTTACAGATTCCCTACGAGCAGTACTTC. Its protein is CASSLQIPYEQYF. The rearrangement joins TRBV28 to TRBJ2-7; D ambiguous. Per germline, CDR1 MDHEN and CDR2 SYDVKM. CDR3 length: 13 residues. V shed 2 bases and J shed 2 bases, with 7 bases lying between them.

This chain links TRBV19 with TRBJ2-2; 8 positions match TRBD2. The CDR3 totals 15 residues. V lost 8 bases to trimming and J lost 4 bases; unmatched junction nucleotides: 9. Per germline, CDR1 LNHDA and CDR2 SQIVND (reference sequence). The CDR3 loop is CASCAGGDPTGELFF. CDR3 nucleotides: TGTGCCAGTTGCGCGGGGGGCGATCCCACCGGGGAGCTGTTTTTT. Variable domain in full (rest from reference TRBV19 and TRBJ2-2): DGGITQSPKYLFRKEGQNVTLSCEQNLNHDAMYWYRQDPGQGLRLIYYSQIVNDFQKGDIAEGYSVSREKKESFPLTVTSAQKNPTAFYLCASCAGGDPTGELFFGEGSRLTVL.